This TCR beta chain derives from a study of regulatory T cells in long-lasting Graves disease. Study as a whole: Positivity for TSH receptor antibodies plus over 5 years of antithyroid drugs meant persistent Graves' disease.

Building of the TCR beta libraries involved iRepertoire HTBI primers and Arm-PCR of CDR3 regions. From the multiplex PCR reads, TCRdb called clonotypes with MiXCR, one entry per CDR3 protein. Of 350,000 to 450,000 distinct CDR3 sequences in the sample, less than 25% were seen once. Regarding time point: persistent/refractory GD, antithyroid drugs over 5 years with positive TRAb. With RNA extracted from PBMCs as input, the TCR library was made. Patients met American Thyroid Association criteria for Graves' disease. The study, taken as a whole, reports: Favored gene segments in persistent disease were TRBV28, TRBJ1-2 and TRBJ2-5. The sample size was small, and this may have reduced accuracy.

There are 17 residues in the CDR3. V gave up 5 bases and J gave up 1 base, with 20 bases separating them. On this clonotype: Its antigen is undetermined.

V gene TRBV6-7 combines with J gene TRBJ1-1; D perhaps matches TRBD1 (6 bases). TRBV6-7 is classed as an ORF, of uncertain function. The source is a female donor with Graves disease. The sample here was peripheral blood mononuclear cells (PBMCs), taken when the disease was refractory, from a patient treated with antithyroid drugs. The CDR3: CASSIDRLLRANTEAFF. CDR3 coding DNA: TGTGCCAGCAGTATCGACAGGCTGCTTCGCGCGAACACTGAAGCTTTCTTT.